The clone carrying this TCR beta chain was counted many times. The sample is drawn from a study of T cells after yellow fever vaccination. Trimming took 8 bases from V and 3 from J; bases not matched to a gene: 2. This CDR3 is built from 13 residues. TCRdb ran MiXCR on the 5' RACE reads and lists one entry per CDR3 protein. The data hold around 250,000 distinct CDR3 sequences, with less than 8.5% observed a single time. The receptor's source is a man aged 25-40 years who received the YFV17D yellow fever vaccine. Sequenced here: CD4+ T cells sorted from PBMCs, sampled 15 days after the yellow fever booster vaccination. V gene TRBV12-3 or TRBV12-4 combines with J gene TRBJ1-2, with 11 nucleotides matching TRBD1. Here the CDR3 DNA reads TGTGCCAGCGGGGGACAGGGGGACTATGGCTACACCTTC. Protein sequence: CASGGQGDYGYTF.